The 23 T cell receptor beta chains given below trace back to one sample, sequenced in a study of OX40 agonist ivuxolimab in advanced cancers. Using immunoSEQ multiplex PCR, the repertoire was profiled, and TCRdb retains in-frame clones only, with some absent. This table holds 30,000 to 40,000 clones, 70% to 90% found once. The sample in question was CD4+ or CD8+ T cells sorted from blood, obtained in a trial of the OX40 agonist ivuxolimab. The receptors originated from an adult with an advanced solid tumor such as melanoma, head and neck, liver or kidney cancer.

The genes are TRBV27 and TRBJ2-1, with 10 bases lining up with TRBD2. The CDR3 consists of 17 residues. Germline CDR1 and CDR2: MNHEY and SMNVEV (reference sequence). V dropped 7 bases and J dropped 4; count of bases not matched to a gene: 13. The CDR3 DNA is TGTGCCAGCAACCGGGGGCGGGGGACTAGCGCGTACAATGAGCAGTTCTTC. It specifies CASNRGRGTSAYNEQFF.

A single count supports this clone. The rearrangement uses TRBV19 and TRBJ1-5; D is undetermined. The CDR3 has 16 amino acids. Germline V lookup: CDR1 LNHDA, CDR2 SQIVND (reference sequence). Trimming shortened V by 7 bases and J by 0 bases, and 16 bases separated the two germline ends. The DNA of the CDR3 is TGTGCCAGTAAGTACACAGCTTCTTATAGCAATCAGCCCCAGCATTTT. It yields the protein CASKYTASYSNQPQHF. Using reference TRBV19 and TRBJ1-5 for the parts outside the CDR3, the full variable domain is DGGITQSPKYLFRKEGQNVTLSCEQNLNHDAMYWYRQDPGQGLRLIYYSQIVNDFQKGDIAEGYSVSREKKESFPLTVTSAQKNPTAFYLCASKYTASYSNQPQHFGDGTRLSIL.

The chain employs TRBV27 and TRBJ1-1; the D gene is possibly TRBD1 (5 bases). Trimming removed 0 bases from V and 1 base from J, with 9 bases in between. Germline V CDR1 and CDR2: MNHEY, SMNVEV (reference sequence). This CDR3 spans 15 amino acids. The CDR3 sequence is CASSLSSGPNTEAFF. The CDR3 DNA follows: TGTGCCAGCAGTTTATCGTCAGGGCCGAACACTGAAGCTTTCTTT.

The rearrangement links TRBV19 to TRBJ2-7, with D perhaps matching TRBD2 (5 bases). The CDR3 runs 15 residues. Germline CDR1 LNHDA, CDR2 SQIVND (reference sequence). Trimming shortened V by 4 bases and J by 2 bases, and 15 bases separated the two germline ends. The CDR3 DNA follows: TGTGCCAGTAGTAGGGCGAGGGCCAGCCCCTACGAGCAGTACTTC. It codes for CASSRARASPYEQYF.

The V and J genes are TRBV19 and TRBJ1-2; the D gene is possibly TRBD1 (6 bases). Germline CDR1 is LNHDA and CDR2 is SQIVND (reference sequence). Trimming left V 0 bases short and J 3 bases short, with 11 bases between. The CDR3 covers 15 residues. CDR3 residues: CASSIEVRGDYGYTF. The CDR3 nucleotides read TGTGCCAGTAGTATAGAGGTCAGGGGCGACTATGGCTACACCTTC.

The chain uses TRBV15 and TRBJ1-2, with 10 bases matching TRBD1. V dropped 5 bases and J dropped 8; count of bases not matched to a gene: 5. The CDR3 extends over 13 amino acids. The germline CDR1 and CDR2 sequences are LNHNV and YYDKDF (reference sequence). The CDR3 nucleotides read TGTGCCACCAGCCTTGGGACAGGGGACGGCTACACCTTC. Residues: CATSLGTGDGYTF.

The rearrangement links TRBV23-1 to TRBJ2-1; 10 bases agree with TRBD2. TRBV23-1 is an open reading frame whose function is uncertain. The junction had 6 bases not matched to a gene; V was cut back by 4 bases and J by 12 bases. This CDR3 spans 13 amino acids. This CDR3 reads CASSLPWTSGQFF. The CDR3 region has the DNA TGCGCCAGCAGTCTCCCTTGGACTAGCGGGCAGTTCTTC.

The chain employs TRBV6-8 and TRBJ1-3, with D possibly TRBD1 on 6 matching bases. The V end was cut by 1 base, the J end by 3 bases, with 25 bases between. Germline CDR1 reads MNHGY; CDR2 reads SAAAGT. The CDR3 consists of 20 residues. CDR3 coding DNA: TGTGCCAGCAGTTACTGTCCTGGGTGTGCGACAGGCTCGTATGGAAACACCATATATTTT. This sequence encodes CASSYCPGCATGSYGNTIYF.

This chain connects TRBV30 to TRBJ1-1; the match to TRBD1 covers 7 bases. Germline V lookup: CDR1 GTSNPN, CDR2 SVGIG (reference sequence). This CDR3 is 12 amino acids long. V trimming: 1 base; J trimming: 11 bases; junction bases outside the gene matches: 7. CDR3 coding DNA: TGTGCCTGGAGTGCCACAGGGGCCGGCGCTTTCTTT. Translation gives CAWSATGAGAFF.

This sequence joins TRBV6-1 and TRBJ1-2; D unresolved. This CDR3 spans 11 amino acids. CDR1 and CDR2 (germline): MNHNS, SASEGT. The ends were cut back, 6 bases at V and 7 bases at J, with 9 bases in the middle. CDR3 sequence reads: CASSPGAGYTF. Here the CDR3 DNA reads TGTGCCAGCAGCCCGGGAGCTGGCTACACCTTC.

V gene TRBV9 combines with J gene TRBJ2-6, with D possibly TRBD1 on 6 matching bases. This CDR3 is built from 17 residues. In germline, CDR1 is SGDLS, CDR2 YYNGEE. Trimming took 3 bases from V and 0 from J, leaving 13 bases between them. CDR3 coding DNA: TGTGCCAGCAGCGCAACGGACAGCCTCTCTGGGGCCAACGTCCTGACTTTC. This sequence encodes CASSATDSLSGANVLTF.

A few counts support this clone. The V call is TRBV28, the J call TRBJ1-2; tentatively, D is TRBD1 (5 bases). The V end was cut by 4 bases, the J end by 13 bases, with 13 bases between. The CDR3 runs 11 residues. Germline values: CDR1 MDHEN, CDR2 SYDVKM. The CDR3 DNA reads TGTGCCAGCAGTTGGTGGGGCCTAACCACCTTC. Protein sequence: CASSWWGLTTF.

In regard to this clone: With only one base between it and a far larger clone, this is likely a read error. The identical CDR3 is also encoded by other nucleotide sequences in the sample. The chain is built from TRBV5-1 and TRBJ1-4; D gene unclear. V lost 0 bases and J 8 bases, leaving 8 bases between the germline ends. The CDR3 extends over 13 amino acids. Germline V gene lookup returns CDR1 SGHRS and CDR2 YFSETQ. CDR3 protein: CASSLVSSEKLFF. The CDR3 region has the DNA TGCGCCAGCAGCTTGGTTTCCTCGGAAAAACTGTTTTTT.

This clone was picked up a small number of times. V gene TRBV7-9 combines with J gene TRBJ2-7, with D tentatively TRBD2 (5 bases). The CDR3 extends over 14 amino acids. Germline V lookup: CDR1 SEHNR, CDR2 FQNEAQ (reference sequence). V lost 3 bases to trimming and J lost 12 bases, with 21 bases between them. The CDR3 here is CASSFDVALGFRYF. The CDR3 DNA is TGTGCCAGCAGCTTTGATGTAGCGTTAGGGTTCAGGTACTTC.

The table lists this clone with a count of one. This chain uses TRBV7-6 with TRBJ2-2, with 10 positions matching TRBD2. V lost 4 bases and J lost 6; bases outside the gene matches: 14. This CDR3 is 18 amino acids long. Germline V gene sequence: CDR1 SGHVS, CDR2 FNYEAQ. CDR3 region: CASSSPLLAGGRAGELFF. For the CDR3, the DNA is TGTGCCAGCAGCTCACCCTTGTTAGCGGGGGGCCGAGCCGGGGAGCTGTTTTTT.

This sequence joins TRBV30 and TRBJ1-6; D remains ambiguous. The CDR3 is 14 residues long. Per germline, CDR1 GTSNPN and CDR2 SVGIG (reference sequence). This chain's CDR3 is CACLESSYNSPLHF. The CDR3 DNA follows: TGTGCGTGCCTCGAAAGCTCCTATAATTCACCCCTCCACTTT.

This clone was detected a few times. The gene calls are TRBV27 and TRBJ2-1; no definite D call. CDR1 and CDR2 (germline): MNHEY, SMNVEV (reference sequence). Trimming cost V 6 bases and J 5 bases, with 8 bases left between them. The length of the CDR3 is 12 residues. The CDR3 loop is CASSRLHNEQFF. CDR3 nucleotide sequence: TGTGCCAGCAGCCGCCTCCACAATGAGCAGTTCTTC.

As for this clone: This may come from a read error, since a much larger clone is one base off. The chain combines TRBV6-6 with TRBJ2-7, with D uncertain. V was cut by 4 bases and J by 6 bases, with 4 bases left in between. The CDR3 loop spans 10 amino acids. CDR1 is MNHNY and CDR2 is SVGAGI in the germline V gene (reference sequence). The CDR3 nucleotides are TGTGCCAGCAGTTCTGGCGAGCAGTACTTC. Translating gives CASSSGEQYF.

The rearrangement uses TRBV5-8 and TRBJ1-5; no clear D gene. Germline values: CDR1 SGHTS, CDR2 YDEGEE. The CDR3 length is 15 residues. Trimming left V 0 bases short and J 3 bases short, with 10 bases between. CDR3 coding DNA: TGTGCCAGCAGCTTGGAGGTAGCCCTCAATCAGCCCCAGCATTTT. This sequence encodes CASSLEVALNQPQHF.

The V gene is TRBV7-9, the J gene TRBJ1-2; D gene uncertain. The CDR3 has 16 amino acids. Germline assignment: CDR1 SEHNR and CDR2 FQNEAQ (reference sequence). Deletions cut 0 bases from V and 4 bases from J, with 15 bases between. The CDR3 nucleotides read TGTGCCAGCAGCTTAGCTTCCACTAGTGCCCGCTATGGCTACACCTTC. Encoded protein: CASSLASTSARYGYTF.

V and J are TRBV7-9 and TRBJ1-4; perhaps TRBD1 as D (5 bases). Germline lookup yields CDR1 SEHNR and CDR2 FQNEAQ (reference sequence). Trimming shortened V by 1 base and J by 7 bases, and 10 bases separated the two germline ends. The CDR3 extends over 14 amino acids. The CDR3 DNA reads as TGTGCCAGCAGCTTAGGGGGCGCGTCTGAAAAACTGTTTTTT. This gives the protein CASSLGGASEKLFF.

This chain joins TRBV5-1 and TRBJ2-3; tentative D call: TRBD1 (6 bases). Germline assignment: CDR1 SGHRS and CDR2 YFSETQ. The CDR3 is 13 amino acids. Trimming took 4 bases from V and 6 from J, leaving 12 bases between them. The CDR3 here is CASSPEGVDTQYF. The CDR3 DNA follows: TGCGCCAGCAGCCCCGAGGGGGTGGATACGCAGTATTTT.

The chain has TRBV28 and TRBJ2-7; no clear D gene. V was trimmed by 9 bases and J by 0 bases, leaving 15 bases between them. The V gene's germline CDR1 is MDHEN and CDR2 SYDVKM. There are 14 residues in the CDR3. The CDR3 coding sequence is TGTGCCAGTTTCCCGACGGAGAGCTCCTACGAGCAGTACTTC. Amino acid sequence: CASFPTESSYEQYF.